The sequence of this T cell receptor (beta chain) was determined in a study of shared clonotypes between healthy human individuals. Findings and caveats of the study: The donor pool, a small one, limited the genetic and exposure-history diversity represented.

Germline V gene sequence: CDR1 LNHDA, CDR2 SQIVND (reference sequence). The CDR3 covers 12 residues. Between the trimmed V and J ends, which lost 4 bases and 8 bases, there was a span of 11 bases. Clones were sequenced by immunoSEQ multiplex PCR, and TCRdb holds only the in-frame ones, with some missing. The sample consists of 2 million to 3 million clones, over 85% of them appearing once. The donors, healthy adults who were HIV-negative, had experienced no recent acute infections or vaccinations. Donors comprised only Caucasian adults living in Nashville, Tennessee. This clone was detected only once. The antigen is unknown.

Input material: naive CD4+ T cells from PBMCs. Subset specified: CD45RA+ positively selected. The chain has TRBV19 and TRBJ1-2; D remains unclear. The TCR was taken from a man aged 18 to 30 in good health. Some clones in this sample may be carry-over from other donors' samples. The CDR3 loop is CASSTRMGGYTF. The CDR3 nucleotides read TGTGCCAGTAGTACGCGCATGGGGGGCTACACCTTC.